A single sample is the source of the 13 T cell receptor beta chains below, sequenced in a study of CXCR3-negative and CXCR3-positive naive CD8 T cells. General study results and limits: Naive cells that were CXCR3-positive had more hydrophobic TRB CDR3s (compared with CXCR3-negative naive cells).

Through 5' RACE with UMI labels, the TRB cDNA libraries were prepared. Using the 5' RACE reads, TCRdb records one entry per CDR3 protein without DNA. The table for this sample gives some 150,000 distinct CDR3 sequences. Their antigen targets remain unknown. The sample taken for sequencing was naive CXCR3+ CD8+ T cells from blood. The subset denotes: CD45RO-CCR7+CD27+CD95- naive CD8+ T cells expressing CXCR3 (TNR3+). The source of these receptors is a human donor in good health. Some clones in this sample may be carry-over from other donors' samples.

V is TRBV5-6 and J is TRBJ2-2; no DNA is available, so the TRBD1 call from TCRdb remains unchecked. There are 16 residues in the CDR3. Germline loops: CDR1 SGHDT, CDR2 YYEEEE. This chain's CDR3 is CASSHRDPAYTGELFF. Looking up the rest from reference TRBV5-6 and TRBJ2-2 gives the full variable domain: DAGVTQSPTHLIKTRGQQVTLRCSPKSGHDTVSWYQQALGQGPQFIFQYYEEEERQRGNFPDRFSGHQFPNYSSELNVNALLLGDSALYLCASSHRDPAYTGELFFGEGSRLTVL.

The J gene is TRBJ2-7, the V gene TRBV20-1. CDR3 length: 14 residues. From germline, CDR1 is DFQATT and CDR2 SNEGSKA (reference sequence). The CDR3 is CSARVPYKSYEQYF.

The CDR3 here is CASSPLFKNPTYNEQFF. The gene calls are TRBV6-2 or TRBV6-3 and TRBJ2-1; the TRBD1 assignment by TCRdb is unverifiable without DNA. This CDR3 contains 17 residues. Germline-derived CDR1 and CDR2 are MNHEY and SVGEGT.

This chain's CDR3 is CSVGSVGGRFPGELFF. The rearrangement uses TRBV29-1 and TRBJ2-2; the TRBD1 assignment by TCRdb is unverifiable without DNA. Per the germline V gene, CDR1 is SQVTM and CDR2 is ANQGSEA. There are 16 residues in the CDR3.

The chain employs TRBV6-5 and TRBJ2-3; TCRdb names TRBD1, which stays unverified in the absence of DNA. The CDR3 is 14 residues long. CDR1 and CDR2 from the germline V gene are MNHEY and SVGAGI. The CDR3 loop is CASRRTDSTDTQYF.

The chain links TRBV7-9 to TRBJ2-7. The V gene's germline CDR1 is SEHNR and CDR2 FQNEAQ (reference sequence). CDR3 length: 12 amino acids. The CDR3 loop reads CASSSRSYEQYF.

The chain couples TRBV20-1 to TRBJ2-5; the D gene TCRdb calls, TRBD1, cannot be checked with no DNA. Per the germline V gene, CDR1 is DFQATT and CDR2 is SNEGSKA (reference sequence). The CDR3 is made up of 14 amino acids. The CDR3: CSAREIGVRETQYF.

The chain recombines TRBV7-9 with TRBJ2-3; TCRdb outputs TRBD1, but without DNA this stays unchecked. Germline loops: CDR1 SEHNR, CDR2 FQNEAQ (reference sequence). The CDR3 loop spans 15 amino acids. CDR3 protein: CASSPAGGSTDTQYF.

The chain couples TRBV7-8 to TRBJ2-1. CDR1 and CDR2 from the germline V gene are SGHVS and FQNEAQ. The CDR3 is made up of 15 amino acids. CDR3 in amino acids: CASSSYGSSYNEQFF.

The CDR3 reads CASIFSDTQYF. The V gene is TRBV7-6, the J gene TRBJ2-3. This CDR3 contains 11 residues. Germline V gene sequence: CDR1 SGHVS, CDR2 FNYEAQ.

The V and J genes are TRBV7-2 and TRBJ2-3; TCRdb reports TRBD2, a call that lacks DNA to check it against. The CDR3 is 16 amino acids. The germline gives CDR1 SGHTA, CDR2 FQGNSA. The CDR3: CASSLRTSGERGTQYF.

The chain couples TRBV7-8 to TRBJ2-5; the TRBD1 assignment by TCRdb is unverifiable without DNA. CDR1 is SGHVS, CDR2 FQNEAQ, per germline. This CDR3 contains 14 residues. This CDR3 reads CASTSDREQETQYF. The full variable domain, completed using reference TRBV7-8 and TRBJ2-5, is GAGVSQSPRYKVAKRGQDVALRCDPISGHVSLFWYQQALGQGPEFLTYFQNEAQLDKSGLPSDRFFAERPEGSVSTLKIQRTQQEDSAVYLCASTSDREQETQYFGPGTRLLVL.

The genes are TRBV4-3 and TRBJ2-7; TCRdb's D call, TRBD2, is unchecked because there is no DNA. Germline-derived CDR1 and CDR2 are LGHNA and YSLEER. CDR3 size: 16 residues. The CDR3 loop is CASSQDGPGRGYEQYF.